The present TCR beta chain was sequenced within a study of chemoradiotherapy in HPV16-positive cancers. Findings of the study overall: Candidate HPV-specific clones and E7-related TCR motifs grew in tumor during treatment.

With 6 bases removed from V and 4 bases from J, the gap between germline ends came to 12 bases. The length of the CDR3 is 14 residues. CDR1 and CDR2 from the germline V gene are LGHNT and FRNRAP. The protocol was immunoSEQ multiplex PCR, while the TCRdb copy is restricted to in-frame clones and leaves out a portion. The table records 20,000 to 25,000 clones, around 87% of them present only once. Remarks on this clone: Its cognate antigen is unknown.

The receptor was isolated from a human donor with HPV-associated anogenital cancer. Specimen: blood, collected from a patient who underwent chemoradiotherapy. The rearrangement links TRBV12-5 to TRBJ2-2, with D perhaps TRBD1 or TRBD2 (5 bases each). The CDR3, as DNA: TGTGCTAGTGGCCCTTCAGGGACCACCGGGGAGCTGTTTTTT. Its translation is CASGPSGTTGELFF.